There are many counts of the clone carrying this T cell receptor (beta chain). J was trimmed by 1 base and V by 4 bases; bases with no gene match: 4. The CDR3 loop spans 14 amino acids. CDR1 is SGHRS, CDR2 YFSETQ, per germline. These data belong to a study of spatial heterogeneity in lung cancer. MiXCR, run by TCRdb on the 5' RACE reads, gives a single entry per CDR3 protein. Of about 38,000 distinct CDR3 sequences listed, 7.5% are singletons. Time point here: sample taken at primary tumor resection. V is TRBV5-1 and J is TRBJ1-1, with 7 nucleotides matching TRBD1. The source was PBMCs, collected at surgery. This TCR was recovered from a male donor with early-stage non-small cell lung cancer. The CDR3 DNA is TGCGCCAGCAGCCGACAGGGAGCGAACACTGAAGCTTTCTTT. Translation: CASSRQGANTEAFF.